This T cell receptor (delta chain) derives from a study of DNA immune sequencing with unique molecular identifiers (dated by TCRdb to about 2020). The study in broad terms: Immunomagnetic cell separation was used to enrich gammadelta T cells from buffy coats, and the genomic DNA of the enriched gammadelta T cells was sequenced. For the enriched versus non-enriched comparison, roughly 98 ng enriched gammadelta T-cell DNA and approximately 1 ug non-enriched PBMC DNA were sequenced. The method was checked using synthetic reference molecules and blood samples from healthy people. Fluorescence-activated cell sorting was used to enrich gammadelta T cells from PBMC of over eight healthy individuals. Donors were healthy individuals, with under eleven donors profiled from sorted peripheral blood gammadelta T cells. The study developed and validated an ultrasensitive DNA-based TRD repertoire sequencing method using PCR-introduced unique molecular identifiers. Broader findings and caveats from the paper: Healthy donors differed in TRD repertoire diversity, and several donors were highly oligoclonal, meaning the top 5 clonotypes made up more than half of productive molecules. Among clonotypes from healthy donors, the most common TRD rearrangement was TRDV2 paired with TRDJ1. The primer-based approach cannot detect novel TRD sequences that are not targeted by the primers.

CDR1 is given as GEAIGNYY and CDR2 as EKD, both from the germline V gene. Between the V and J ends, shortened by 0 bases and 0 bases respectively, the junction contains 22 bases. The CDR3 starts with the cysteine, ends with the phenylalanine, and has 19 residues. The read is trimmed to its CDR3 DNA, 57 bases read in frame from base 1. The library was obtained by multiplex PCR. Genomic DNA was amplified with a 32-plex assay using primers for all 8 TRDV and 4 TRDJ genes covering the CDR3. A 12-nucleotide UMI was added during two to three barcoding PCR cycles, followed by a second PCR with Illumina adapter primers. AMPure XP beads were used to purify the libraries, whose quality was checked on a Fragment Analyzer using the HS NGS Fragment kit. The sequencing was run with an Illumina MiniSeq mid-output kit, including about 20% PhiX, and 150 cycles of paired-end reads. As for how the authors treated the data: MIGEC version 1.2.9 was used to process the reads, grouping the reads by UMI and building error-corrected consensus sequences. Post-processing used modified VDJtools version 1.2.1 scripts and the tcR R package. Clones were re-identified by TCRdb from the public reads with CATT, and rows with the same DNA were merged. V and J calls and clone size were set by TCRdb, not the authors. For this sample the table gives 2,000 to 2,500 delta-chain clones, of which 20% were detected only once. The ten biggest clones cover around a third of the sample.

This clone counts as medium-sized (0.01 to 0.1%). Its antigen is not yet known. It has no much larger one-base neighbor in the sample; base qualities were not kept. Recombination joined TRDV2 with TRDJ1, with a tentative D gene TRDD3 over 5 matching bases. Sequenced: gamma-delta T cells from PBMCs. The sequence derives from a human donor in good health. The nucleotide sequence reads TGTGCCTGTGACACCGTAGGGGTCCCTGGGACCAAGTACACCGATAAACTCATCTTT. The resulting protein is CACDTVGVPGTKYTDKLIF.